These 17 T cell receptor beta chains originate from one sample sequenced in a study of regulatory T cells in long-lasting Graves disease. Arm-PCR of CDR3 regions and iRepertoire HTBI primers were the basis on which TCR beta libraries were built. TCRdb recomputed calls from the multiplex PCR reads with MiXCR, one row per CDR3 protein. The sample shows 400,000 to 600,000 distinct CDR3 sequences, 20% to 25% of them seen only once. Described time point: persistent/refractory GD, antithyroid drugs over 5 years with positive TRAb. From RNA extracted from PBMCs, the TCR library was made. The sequencing used peripheral blood mononuclear cells (PBMCs), collected when the disease was refractory, from a patient treated with antithyroid drugs. The origin of the receptors is a female donor with Graves disease.

For this clonotype: A much bigger clone sits one base away, suggesting this may be a read error. This chain joins TRBV28 and TRBJ1-4, with D perhaps TRBD1 (6 bases). V was cut by 10 bases and J by 8 bases, with 11 bases left in between. From germline, CDR1 is MDHEN and CDR2 SYDVKM. This CDR3 region has 11 residues. CDR3 amino acids: CATAGGEKLFF. In DNA, the CDR3 is TGTGCCACCGCCGGGGGCGAAAAACTGTTTTTT. Full variable domain (remainder filled in from reference TRBV28 and TRBJ1-4): DVKVTQSSRYLVKRTGEKVFLECVQDMDHENMFWYRQDPGLGLRLIYFSYDVKMKEKGDIPEGYSVSREKKERFSLILESASTNQTSMYLCATAGGEKLFFGSGTQLSVL.

The chain recombines TRBV28 with TRBJ2-1, with D unclear. Per the germline V gene, CDR1 is MDHEN and CDR2 is SYDVKM. V gave up 8 bases and J gave up 8 bases, with 16 bases separating them. The CDR3 runs 13 residues. The CDR3 DNA follows: TGTGCCAGCTCTCTGGACGGTCCGTATGAGCAGTTCTTC. It encodes CASSLDGPYEQFF.

The CDR3 DNA sequence: TGTGCCAGTAGTATGGGCGGATCCTATGGCTACACCTTC. Amino acid sequence: CASSMGGSYGYTF. The chain couples TRBV19 to TRBJ1-2; D is unresolved. Germline CDR1 LNHDA, CDR2 SQIVND (reference sequence). The CDR3 runs to 13 residues. The V end was cut by 3 bases, the J end by 4 bases, with 9 bases between.

This clonotype was counted a few times. The rearrangement links TRBV5-1 to TRBJ1-2; tentatively, D is TRBD1 (5 bases). Trimming stripped 0 bases from V and 8 bases from J, with 11 bases between. The germline V gene encodes CDR1 SGHRS and CDR2 YFSETQ. The CDR3 totals 13 residues. CDR3 residues: CASSLESGFGYTF. CDR3 sequence (DNA): TGCGCCAGCAGCTTGGAATCAGGGTTCGGCTACACCTTC.

The CDR3 DNA sequence: TGCGCCAGCAGTTCTTTCCCGGGACAGCCGAACACTGAAGCTTTCTTT. Protein: CASSSFPGQPNTEAFF. The V gene is TRBV5-1, the J gene TRBJ1-1; the match to TRBD1 covers 7 bases. V was pared by 5 bases and J by 1 base, with 11 bases of the junction left unmatched. The CDR3 covers 16 residues. Germline CDR1 reads SGHRS; CDR2 reads YFSETQ.

This chain links TRBV20-1 with TRBJ1-5; D is possibly TRBD1 (6 bases). CDR3 length: 14 amino acids. With 3 bases removed from V and 0 bases from J, the gap between germline ends came to 9 bases. The germline CDR1 and CDR2 sequences are DFQATT and SNEGSKA (reference sequence). This CDR3 reads CSASRTDSNQPQHF. CDR3 nucleotides: TGCAGTGCTAGCCGGACAGATAGCAATCAGCCCCAGCATTTT.

This clonotype has only a few counts. As DNA, the CDR3 is TGTGCCAGCAGCCCCTATCCAGAGGTAATGACTGAAGCTTTCTTT. Protein: CASSPYPEVMTEAFF. The chain has TRBV9 and TRBJ1-1; D not certain. Germline loops: CDR1 SGDLS, CDR2 YYNGEE. V lost 4 bases to trimming and J lost 5 bases, with 18 bases between them. The CDR3 totals 15 residues.

This clonotype was picked up a small number of times. The V gene is TRBV5-1, the J gene TRBJ2-7; the match to TRBD1 covers 10 bases. The CDR3 covers 15 residues. Germline CDR1 is SGHRS and CDR2 is YFSETQ. V was clipped by 4 bases and J by 1 base; unmatched bases: 5. CDR3 DNA: TGCGCCAGCAGCACACCGGGACAGGGGTCCTACGAGCAGTACTTC. It encodes CASSTPGQGSYEQYF.

This clonotype has a count of ten or more. The CDR3 DNA is TGTGCCAGCAGTTTCACCTGGACAGGGAGGCAGCCCCAGCATTTT. Its protein product is CASSFTWTGRQPQHF. The rearrangement joins TRBV27 to TRBJ1-5; 8 bases agree with TRBD1. Per germline, CDR1 MNHEY and CDR2 SMNVEV (reference sequence). J gave up 7 bases and V 3 bases, and 8 bases lay outside the gene matches. The CDR3 totals 15 residues.

This clonotype appeared a few times. This chain uses TRBV11-2 with TRBJ1-6, with 8 bases matching TRBD1. Looked up from germline, CDR1 is SGHAT and CDR2 is FQNNGV. V was pared by 2 bases and J by 7 bases, with 7 bases of the junction left unmatched. The CDR3 covers 16 residues. CDR3 region: CASSLNGPGGNSPLHF. The CDR3 nucleotides read TGTGCCAGCAGCTTAAATGGCCCAGGGGGCAATTCACCCCTCCACTTT. Using reference TRBV11-2 and TRBJ1-6 for the parts outside the CDR3, the full variable domain is EAGVAQSPRYKIIEKRQSVAFWCNPISGHATLYWYQQILGQGPKLLIQFQNNGVVDDSQLPKDRFSAERLKGVDSTLKIQPAKLEDSAVYLCASSLNGPGGNSPLHFGNGTRLTVT.

There are a few counts of this clonotype. The V gene is TRBV24-1, the J gene TRBJ2-5; 9 bases fit TRBD2. The junction had 7 bases not matched to a gene; V was cut back by 1 base and J by 5 bases. Per germline, CDR1 KGHDR and CDR2 SFDVKD. The CDR3 totals 16 residues. The CDR3 spells CATSDLKSSGTETQYF. In nucleotides, the CDR3 is TGTGCCACCAGTGATTTAAAATCTAGCGGGACCGAGACCCAGTACTTC.

This clonotype was recorded many times. The rearrangement uses TRBV28 and TRBJ2-2; D is ambiguous. Trimming left V 6 bases short and J 5 bases short, with 10 bases between. Germline V gene lookup returns CDR1 MDHEN and CDR2 SYDVKM. This CDR3 is built from 13 residues. CDR3 loop: CASRRTATGELFF. The CDR3 DNA reads as TGTGCCAGCAGGAGAACAGCGACCGGGGAGCTGTTTTTT.

With respect to this clonotype: A much larger clone differs from this one at a single base, so this may be a read error. The rearrangement uses TRBV12-3 or TRBV12-4 and TRBJ2-7; D perhaps matches TRBD2 (6 bases). The CDR3 length is 15 residues. The CDR3 bases are TGTGCCGGCAGTTCGGACGGGGGTATTGGAGACGAGCAGTACTTC. Protein sequence: CAGSSDGGIGDEQYF.

The V call is TRBV12-3 or TRBV12-4, the J call TRBJ2-2; D is possibly TRBD1 or TRBD2 (5 bases each). Trimming pared 5 bases from V and 6 bases from J, leaving 16 bases between. The CDR3 spans 15 residues. The CDR3 sequence is CASSRPLGDPGELFF. The CDR3 nucleotides are TGTGCCAGCAGTCGCCCACTCGGGGACCCCGGGGAGCTGTTTTTT.

This clonotype was seen many times. This sequence joins TRBV13 and TRBJ2-7; no reliable D call. The V gene lost 2 bases and the J gene lost 3 bases, with 11 bases spanning the gap. The CDR3 sequence is 14 residues long. Germline-derived CDR1 and CDR2 are PRHDT and FYEKMQ (reference sequence). The chain's CDR3 is CASSLNPGGYEQYF. The CDR3 nucleotides are TGTGCCAGCAGCTTAAATCCAGGTGGCTACGAGCAGTACTTC.

The chain carries TRBV2 and TRBJ1-1, with D possibly TRBD1 on 6 matching bases. Germline CDR1 is SNHLY and CDR2 is FYNNEI. There are 14 residues in the CDR3. Deletions cut 4 bases from V and 3 bases from J, with 12 bases between. CDR3 residues: CASSGVAGDTEAFF. The CDR3 DNA is TGTGCCAGCAGTGGGGTGGCAGGGGACACTGAAGCTTTCTTT.

This clonotype has more than one count but fewer than ten. The chain recombines TRBV5-4 with TRBJ2-5, with 14 bases matching TRBD2. The germline CDR1 and CDR2 sequences are SGHNT and YYREEE (reference sequence). This CDR3 comprises 16 residues. With 4 bases clipped from V and 5 bases from J, the junction kept 7 bases outside the gene matches. CDR3 sequence reads: CASSTGTSGSWETQYF. The CDR3 region has the DNA TGTGCCAGCAGCACGGGGACTAGCGGGAGCTGGGAGACCCAGTACTTC.